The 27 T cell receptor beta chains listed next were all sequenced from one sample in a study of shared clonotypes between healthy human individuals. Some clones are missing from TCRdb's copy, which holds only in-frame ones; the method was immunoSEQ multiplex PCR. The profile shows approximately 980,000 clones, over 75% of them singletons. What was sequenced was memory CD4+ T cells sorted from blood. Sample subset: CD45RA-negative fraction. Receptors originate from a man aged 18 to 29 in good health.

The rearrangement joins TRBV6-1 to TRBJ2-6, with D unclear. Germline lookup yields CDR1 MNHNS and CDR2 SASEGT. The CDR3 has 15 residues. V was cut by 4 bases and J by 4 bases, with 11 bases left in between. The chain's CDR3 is CASSASSAGANVLTF. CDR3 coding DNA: TGTGCCAGCAGTGCGAGTTCGGCAGGGGCCAACGTCCTGACTTTC.

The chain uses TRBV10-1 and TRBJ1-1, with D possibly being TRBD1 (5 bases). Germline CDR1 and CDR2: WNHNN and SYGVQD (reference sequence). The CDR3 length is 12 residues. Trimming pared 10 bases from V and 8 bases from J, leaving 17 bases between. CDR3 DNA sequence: TGCGCCAACAGCCCCGGGGGTCCCGAAGCTTTCTTT. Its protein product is CANSPGGPEAFF.

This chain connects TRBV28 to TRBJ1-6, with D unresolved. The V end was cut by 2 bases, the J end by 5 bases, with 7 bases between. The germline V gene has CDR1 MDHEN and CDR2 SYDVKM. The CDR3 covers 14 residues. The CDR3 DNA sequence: TGTGCCAGCAGTTTACGGGCTGATAATTCACCCCTCCACTTT. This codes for CASSLRADNSPLHF. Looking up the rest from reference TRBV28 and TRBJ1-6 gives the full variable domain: DVKVTQSSRYLVKRTGEKVFLECVQDMDHENMFWYRQDPGLGLRLIYFSYDVKMKEKGDIPEGYSVSREKKERFSLILESASTNQTSMYLCASSLRADNSPLHFGNGTRLTVT.

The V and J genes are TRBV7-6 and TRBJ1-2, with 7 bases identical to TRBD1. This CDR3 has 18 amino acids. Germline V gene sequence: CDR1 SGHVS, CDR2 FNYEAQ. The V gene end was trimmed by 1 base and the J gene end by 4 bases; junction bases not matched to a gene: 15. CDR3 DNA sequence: TGTGCCAGCAGCTTAGGGCAGGGGGGCGTCTTGGGCCCCTATGGCTACACCTTC. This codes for CASSLGQGGVLGPYGYTF.

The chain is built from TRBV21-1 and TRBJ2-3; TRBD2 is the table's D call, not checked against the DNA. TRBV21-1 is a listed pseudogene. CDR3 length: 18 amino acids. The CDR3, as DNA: TGTGCCAGCAGCACCACCGGGACTAGTCCAGAGTTCACAGATACGCAGTATTTT. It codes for CASSTTGTSPEFTDTQYF.

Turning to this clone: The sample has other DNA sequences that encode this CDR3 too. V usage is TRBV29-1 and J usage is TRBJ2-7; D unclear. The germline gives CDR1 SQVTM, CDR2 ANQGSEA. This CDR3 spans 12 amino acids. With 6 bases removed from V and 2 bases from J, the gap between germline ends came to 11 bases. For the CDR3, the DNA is TGCAGCGTCAGTCTTGGGGCCTACGAGCAGTACTTC. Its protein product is CSVSLGAYEQYF.

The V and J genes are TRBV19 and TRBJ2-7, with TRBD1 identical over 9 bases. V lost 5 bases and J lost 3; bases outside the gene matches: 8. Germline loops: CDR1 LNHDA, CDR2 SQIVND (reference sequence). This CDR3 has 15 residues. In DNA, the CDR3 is TGTGCCAGTAGTTCACAGGGACAGGGTGGCTACGAGCAGTACTTC. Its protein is CASSSQGQGGYEQYF.

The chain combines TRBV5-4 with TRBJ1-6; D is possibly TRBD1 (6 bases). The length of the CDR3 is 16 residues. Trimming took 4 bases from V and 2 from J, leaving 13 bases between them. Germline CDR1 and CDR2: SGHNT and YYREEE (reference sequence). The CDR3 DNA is TGTGCCAGCAGCACAGATACAGGGACCTATAATTCACCCCTCCACTTT. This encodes CASSTDTGTYNSPLHF. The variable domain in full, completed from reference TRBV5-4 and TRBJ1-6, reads ETGVTQSPTHLIKTRGQQVTLRCSSQSGHNTVSWYQQALGQGPQFIFQYYREEENGRGNFPPRFSGLQFPNYSSELNVNALELDDSALYLCASSTDTGTYNSPLHFGNGTRLTVT.

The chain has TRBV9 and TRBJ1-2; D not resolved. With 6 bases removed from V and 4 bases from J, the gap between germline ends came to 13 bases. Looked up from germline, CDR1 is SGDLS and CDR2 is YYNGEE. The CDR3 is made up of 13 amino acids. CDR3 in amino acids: CASTPLGGYGYTF. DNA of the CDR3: TGTGCCAGCACCCCTCTGGGCGGCTATGGCTACACCTTC.

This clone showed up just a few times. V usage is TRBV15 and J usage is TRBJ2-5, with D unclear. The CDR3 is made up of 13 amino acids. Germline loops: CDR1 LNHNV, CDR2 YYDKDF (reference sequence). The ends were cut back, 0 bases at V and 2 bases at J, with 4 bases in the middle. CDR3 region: CATSRERQETQYF. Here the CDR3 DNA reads TGTGCCACCAGCAGAGAGAGGCAAGAGACCCAGTACTTC.

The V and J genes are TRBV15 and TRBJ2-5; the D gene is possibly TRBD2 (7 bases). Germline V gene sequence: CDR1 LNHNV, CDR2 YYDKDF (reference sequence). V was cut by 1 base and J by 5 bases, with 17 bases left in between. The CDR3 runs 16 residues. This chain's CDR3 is CATSRGSAGAEETQYF. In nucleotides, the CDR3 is TGTGCCACCAGCAGAGGTTCGGCGGGGGCGGAGGAGACCCAGTACTTC.

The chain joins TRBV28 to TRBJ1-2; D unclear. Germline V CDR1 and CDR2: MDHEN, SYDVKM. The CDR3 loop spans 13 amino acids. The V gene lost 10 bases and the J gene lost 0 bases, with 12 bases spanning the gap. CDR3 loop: CATPDLSNYGYTF. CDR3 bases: TGTGCCACTCCAGATCTATCTAACTATGGCTACACCTTC.

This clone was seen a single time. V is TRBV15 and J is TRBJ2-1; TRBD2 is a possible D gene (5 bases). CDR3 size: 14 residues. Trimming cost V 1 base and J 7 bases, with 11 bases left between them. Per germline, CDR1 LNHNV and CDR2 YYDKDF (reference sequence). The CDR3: CATSRGTGWNEQFF. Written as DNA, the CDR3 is TGTGCCACCAGCAGAGGGACGGGGTGGAATGAGCAGTTCTTC.

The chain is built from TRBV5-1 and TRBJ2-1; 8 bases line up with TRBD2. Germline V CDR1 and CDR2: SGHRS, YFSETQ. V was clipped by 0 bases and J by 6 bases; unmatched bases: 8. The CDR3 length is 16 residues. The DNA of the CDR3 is TGCGCCAGCAGCTTGGTACTTACGGGGGGGCGCAATGAGCAGTTCTTC. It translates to CASSLVLTGGRNEQFF.

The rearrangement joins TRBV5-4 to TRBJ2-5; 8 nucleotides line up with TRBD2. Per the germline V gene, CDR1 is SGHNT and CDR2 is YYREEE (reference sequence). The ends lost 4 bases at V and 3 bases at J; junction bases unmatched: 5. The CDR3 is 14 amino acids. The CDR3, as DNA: TGTGCCAGCAGCAACGCGGGGGGCGAAGAGACCCAGTACTTC. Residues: CASSNAGGEETQYF.

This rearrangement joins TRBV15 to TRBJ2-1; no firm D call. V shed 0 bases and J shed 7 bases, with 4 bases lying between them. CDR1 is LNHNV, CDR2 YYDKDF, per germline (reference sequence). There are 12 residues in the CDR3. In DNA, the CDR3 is TGTGCCACCAGCAGAGATCTGAATGAGCAGTTCTTC. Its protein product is CATSRDLNEQFF. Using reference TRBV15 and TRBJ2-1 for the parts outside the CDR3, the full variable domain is DAMVIQNPRYQVTQFGKPVTLSCSQTLNHNVMYWYQQKSSQAPKLLFHYYDKDFNNEADTPDNFQSRRPNTSFCFLDIRSPGLGDTAMYLCATSRDLNEQFFGPGTRLTVL.

CDR3 sequence reads: CASSDGRGRTDTQYF. The DNA of the CDR3 is TGCGCCAGCAGTGACGGGCGGGGCCGCACAGATACGCAGTATTTT. V and J are TRBV10-1 and TRBJ2-3; D is perhaps TRBD2 (6 bases). The CDR3 length is 15 residues. From germline, CDR1 is WNHNN and CDR2 SYGVQD (reference sequence). V was clipped by 3 bases and J by 1 base, with 11 bases between them.

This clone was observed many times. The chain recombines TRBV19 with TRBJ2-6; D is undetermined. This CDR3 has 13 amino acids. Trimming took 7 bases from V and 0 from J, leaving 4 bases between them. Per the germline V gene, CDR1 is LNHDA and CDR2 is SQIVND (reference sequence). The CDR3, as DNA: TGTGCCAGTAATCCCTCTGGGGCCAACGTCCTGACTTTC. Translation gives CASNPSGANVLTF. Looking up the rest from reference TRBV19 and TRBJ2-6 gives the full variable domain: DGGITQSPKYLFRKEGQNVTLSCEQNLNHDAMYWYRQDPGQGLRLIYYSQIVNDFQKGDIAEGYSVSREKKESFPLTVTSAQKNPTAFYLCASNPSGANVLTFGAGSRLTVL.

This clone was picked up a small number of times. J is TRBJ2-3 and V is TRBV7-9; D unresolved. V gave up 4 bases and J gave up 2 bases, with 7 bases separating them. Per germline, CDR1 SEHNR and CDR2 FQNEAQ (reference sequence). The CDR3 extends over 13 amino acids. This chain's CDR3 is CASSSPNTDTQYF. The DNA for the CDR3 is TGTGCCAGCAGCTCCCCTAACACAGATACGCAGTATTTT.

CDR3 coding DNA: TGCAGCGTCCCCGGACTTTTCTATGGCTACACCTTC. Its translation is CSVPGLFYGYTF. The chain joins TRBV29-1 to TRBJ1-2, with D unresolved. The germline V gene encodes CDR1 SQVTM and CDR2 ANQGSEA. With 6 bases removed from V and 4 bases from J, the gap between germline ends came to 12 bases. This CDR3 has 12 amino acids. Variable domain in full (rest from reference TRBV29-1 and TRBJ1-2): SAVISQKPSRDICQRGTSLTIQCQVDSQVTMMFWYRQQPGQSLTLIATANQGSEATYESGFVIDKFPISRPNLTFSTLTVSNMSPEDSSIYLCSVPGLFYGYTFGSGTRLTVV.

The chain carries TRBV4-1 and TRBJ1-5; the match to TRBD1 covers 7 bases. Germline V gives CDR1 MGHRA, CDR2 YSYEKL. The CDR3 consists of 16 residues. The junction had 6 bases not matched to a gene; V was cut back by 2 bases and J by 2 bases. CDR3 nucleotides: TGCGCCAGCAGCCAACACAGGGGAGGGGGCAATCAGCCCCAGCATTTT. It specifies CASSQHRGGGNQPQHF.

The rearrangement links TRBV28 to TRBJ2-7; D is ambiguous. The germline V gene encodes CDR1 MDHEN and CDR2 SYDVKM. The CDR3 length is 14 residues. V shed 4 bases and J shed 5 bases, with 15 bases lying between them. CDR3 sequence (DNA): TGTGCCAGCAGTTCCGAGAAAACGTCGGACGAGCAGTACTTC. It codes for CASSSEKTSDEQYF.

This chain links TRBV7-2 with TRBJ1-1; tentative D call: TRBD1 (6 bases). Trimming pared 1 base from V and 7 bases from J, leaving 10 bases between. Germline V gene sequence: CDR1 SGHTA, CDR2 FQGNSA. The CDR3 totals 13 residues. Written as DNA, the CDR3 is TGTGCCAGCAGCTTAGTGCAGGGGATTGAAGCTTTCTTT. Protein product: CASSLVQGIEAFF.

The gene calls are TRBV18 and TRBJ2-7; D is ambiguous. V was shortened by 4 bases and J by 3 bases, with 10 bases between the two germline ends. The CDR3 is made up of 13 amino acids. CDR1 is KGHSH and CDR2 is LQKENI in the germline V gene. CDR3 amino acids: CASSREQSYEQYF. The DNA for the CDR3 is TGTGCCAGCTCACGGGAACAGAGCTACGAGCAGTACTTC. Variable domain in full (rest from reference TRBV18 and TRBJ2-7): NAGVMQNPRHLVRRRGQEARLRCSPMKGHSHVYWYRQLPEEGLKFMVYLQKENIIDESGMPKERFSAEFPKEGPSILRIQQVVRGDSAAYFCASSREQSYEQYFGPGTRLTVT.

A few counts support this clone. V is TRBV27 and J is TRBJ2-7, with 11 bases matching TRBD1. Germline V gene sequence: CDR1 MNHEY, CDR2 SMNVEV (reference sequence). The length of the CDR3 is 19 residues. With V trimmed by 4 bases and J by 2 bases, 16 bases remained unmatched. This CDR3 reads CASSSILRTGGIKTYEQYF. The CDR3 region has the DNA TGTGCCAGCAGTTCCATACTCCGGACAGGGGGCATTAAGACCTACGAGCAGTACTTC.

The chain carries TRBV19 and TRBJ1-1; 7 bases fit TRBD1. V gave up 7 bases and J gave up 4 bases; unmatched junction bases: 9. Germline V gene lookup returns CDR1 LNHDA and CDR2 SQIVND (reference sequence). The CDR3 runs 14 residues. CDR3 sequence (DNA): TGTGCCAGTACTAAGACAGGGATGAGCACTGAAGCTTTCTTT. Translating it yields CASTKTGMSTEAFF.

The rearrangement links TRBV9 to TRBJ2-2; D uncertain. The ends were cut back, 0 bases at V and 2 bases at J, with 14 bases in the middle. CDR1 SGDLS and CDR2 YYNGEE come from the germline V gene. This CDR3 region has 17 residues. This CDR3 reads CASSVGEHTLNTGELFF. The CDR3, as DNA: TGTGCCAGCAGCGTAGGTGAACACACACTTAACACCGGGGAGCTGTTTTTT.